This T cell receptor (beta chain) is from a study of T cells in Graves' hyperthyroidism and ophthalmopathy. Regarding the study as a whole: Through a model of 13 V-J features, ophthalmopathy was separated from stable hyperthyroidism. Model predictions of ophthalmopathy came a median approximately 6.2 months before onset.

V gave up 6 bases and J gave up 7 bases, with 9 bases separating them. CDR1 is MDHEN and CDR2 is SYDVKM in the germline V gene. CDR3 length: 12 residues. The cohort's ophthalmopathy patients, a group with duration under 3 months, had a Clinical Activity Score of at least 3 and a NOSPECS grade of at least 4. Out of approximately 10 ml of fresh peripheral blood came the PBMCs. There were TCR beta CDR3 regions amplified from RNA transcripts. HTBI primers were used for first-round RT-PCR of the TCR CDR3. TCRdb reanalysed the multiplex PCR reads using MiXCR and keeps one entry per CDR3 protein. This sample has around 400,000 distinct CDR3 sequences, with 13% to 15% found just once. There are many counts of this clonotype. Its antigen is undetermined.

The rearrangement uses TRBV28 and TRBJ2-2; D gene uncertain. Sequenced input: blood. The sequence derives from an older woman with Graves' ophthalmopathy. CDR3: CASRRLGGELFF. DNA for the CDR3: TGTGCCAGCAGAAGGTTGGGCGGGGAGCTGTTTTTT. Full variable domain (outside the CDR3, taken from reference TRBV28 and TRBJ2-2): DVKVTQSSRYLVKRTGEKVFLECVQDMDHENMFWYRQDPGLGLRLIYFSYDVKMKEKGDIPEGYSVSREKKERFSLILESASTNQTSMYLCASRRLGGELFFGEGSRLTVL.